This is a list of T cell receptor beta chains from one sample in a study of T-cell memory formation after mild COVID-19. In TCRdb, the 5' RACE reads were re-called with MiXCR into one record per CDR3 protein. The data hold hundreds of thousands of distinct CDR3 sequences, with 20% to 30% observed a single time. The sequenced sample was PBMCs or a T cell subset sorted from them (not recorded which). The receptors were gathered from an adult woman who had mild COVID-19 (a few samples of this study predate the infection). Cell type and time point are not known. The conserved cysteine and the conserved F or W are not part of the CDR3 here.

V gene	J gene	CDR3 protein
TRBV7-2	TRBJ2-5	ASSFDGGRQETQY
TRBV7-9	TRBJ1-3	ATRAEDSGNTIY
TRBV3-1	TRBJ2-2	ASTQGGTGELF
TRBV2	TRBJ1-2	ASSERAHYGYT
TRBV7-9	TRBJ2-7	ASSLLPPGLADSYEQY
TRBV4-1	TRBJ1-2	ASSQAAGNYGYT
TRBV7-9	TRBJ2-7	ASSSPSTGPEQY
TRBV12-3/TRBV12-4	TRBJ2-2	ASSLGRGVNTGELF
TRBV29-1	TRBJ1-2	SVGSGPYGYT
TRBV7-9	TRBJ2-7	ASSPGAPYEQY
TRBV19	TRBJ2-2	ASSIQGLNTGELF
TRBV20-1	TRBJ1-3	SAQGGGNTIY
TRBV7-9	TRBJ2-1	ASSLEPGYNEQF
TRBV5-5	TRBJ1-5	ASSFSLYSNQPQH
TRBV11-2	TRBJ1-3	ASSQGGSSRFTIY
TRBV19	TRBJ2-3	ASGDRGTDTQY
TRBV2	TRBJ2-7	ASRESYEQY
TRBV29-1	TRBJ2-6	SVNSGANVLT
TRBV3-1	TRBJ2-7	ACTERAYEQY
TRBV19	TRBJ1-5	AFMGVSAQH
TRBV5-1	TRBJ2-3	ASHQGEGTDTQY
TRBV5-6	TRBJ1-4	ASSGQLAKLF
TRBV20-1	TRBJ2-7	SARDILDRTVYEQY
TRBV10-3	TRBJ2-7	AISSGGAIREQY
TRBV10-3	TRBJ2-3	ASAPIGNTDTQY
TRBV24-1	TRBJ2-5	ATSEGTGPETQY
TRBV12-3/TRBV12-4	TRBJ2-7	ASSSQLAGAASEQY
TRBV20-1	TRBJ2-3	SAVLHTDTQY
TRBV2	TRBJ2-1	AVPGGEQF
TRBV11-3	TRBJ2-1	ASTLSGDPYNEQF
TRBV24-1	TRBJ1-2	ATSAQPGANYGYT
TRBV4-2	TRBJ2-3	ASSQDLVRTDTQY
TRBV15	TRBJ2-3	ATSPPRQGGLVLTQY
TRBV20-1	TRBJ2-1	SARDLRTYNEQF
TRBV5-5	TRBJ2-1	ASSVSATGSYNEQF
TRBV7-2	TRBJ2-4	ASSERPGLAVAKNIQY
TRBV12-3/TRBV12-4	TRBJ2-7	ASTPDRGHEQY
TRBV7-9	TRBJ1-2	ASSLEFGRAPSTGYT
TRBV19	TRBJ1-2	ASSARGRGGYT
TRBV7-2	TRBJ2-1	ASSLTSSGSYNEQF
TRBV6-6	TRBJ1-6	ASTPAGNSPLH
TRBV16	TRBJ2-7	ASSQDGLGPLEQY
TRBV29-1	TRBJ2-7	SVEDHGISYEQY
TRBV6-6	TRBJ2-2	ASRGGLPTGELF
TRBV29-1	TRBJ1-2	SVESSGGYT
TRBV6-5	TRBJ1-1	ASRSESGQGGTEAF
TRBV7-9	TRBJ2-1	ASSLALVYNQQF